The clone carrying this T cell receptor (beta chain) was counted ten times or more. Its matching antigen is unknown. This specimen comes from a study of neurological immune-mediated disorders. Germline CDR1 is DFQATT and CDR2 is SNEGSKA (reference sequence). The CDR3 is 14 amino acids. V was cut by 6 bases and J by 0 bases, with 14 bases left in between. Synthesis of cDNA used 5'RACE (with 10-nucleotide random UMIs). TCRdb used MiXCR to reprocess the 5' RACE reads, holding one entry per CDR3 protein. The sample carries 85,000 to 90,000 distinct CDR3 sequences, roughly 3.3% recorded once. General study findings and limits: Multiple sclerosis, the disease with the least TCR clonal expansion, fell below healthy controls, whereas HTLV-1-associated myelopathy showed the most.

The receptor's source is a woman between 50 and 59 years old with multiple sclerosis. The sequencing input was PBMCs. The V and J genes are TRBV20-1 and TRBJ1-2, with D maybe TRBD1 (6 bases). This CDR3 reads CSAPDRRTNYGYTF. The CDR3 bases are TGCAGTGCCCCGGACAGAAGGACTAACTATGGCTACACCTTC.